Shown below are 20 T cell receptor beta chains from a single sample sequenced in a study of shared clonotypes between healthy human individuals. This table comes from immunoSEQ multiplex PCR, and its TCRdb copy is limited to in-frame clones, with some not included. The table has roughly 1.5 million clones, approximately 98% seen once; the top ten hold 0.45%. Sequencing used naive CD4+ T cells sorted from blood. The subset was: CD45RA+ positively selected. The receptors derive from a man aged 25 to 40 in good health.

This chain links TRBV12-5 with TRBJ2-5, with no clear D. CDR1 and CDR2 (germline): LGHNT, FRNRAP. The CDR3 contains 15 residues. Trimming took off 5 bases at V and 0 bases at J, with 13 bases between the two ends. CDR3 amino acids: CASGTVSGYQETQYF. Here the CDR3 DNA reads TGTGCTAGTGGTACAGTATCCGGGTACCAAGAGACCCAGTACTTC.

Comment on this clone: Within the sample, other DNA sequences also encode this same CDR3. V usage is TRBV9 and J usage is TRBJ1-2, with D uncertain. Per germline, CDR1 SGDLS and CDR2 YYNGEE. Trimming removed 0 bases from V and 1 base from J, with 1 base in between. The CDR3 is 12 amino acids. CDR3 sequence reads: CASSVGNYGYTF. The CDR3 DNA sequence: TGTGCCAGCAGCGTAGGTAACTATGGCTACACCTTC. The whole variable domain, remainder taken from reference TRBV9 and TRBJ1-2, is DSGVTQTPKHLITATGQRVTLRCSPRSGDLSVYWYQQSLDQGLQFLIQYYNGEERAKGNILERFSAQQFPDLHSELNLSSLELGDSALYFCASSVGNYGYTFGSGTRLTVV.

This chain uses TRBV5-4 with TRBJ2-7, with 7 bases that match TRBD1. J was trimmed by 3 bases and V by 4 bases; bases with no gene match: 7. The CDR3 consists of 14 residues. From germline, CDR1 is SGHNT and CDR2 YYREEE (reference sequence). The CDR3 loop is CASSVGTVSYEQYF. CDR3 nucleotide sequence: TGTGCCAGCAGCGTTGGGACAGTCAGCTACGAGCAGTACTTC.

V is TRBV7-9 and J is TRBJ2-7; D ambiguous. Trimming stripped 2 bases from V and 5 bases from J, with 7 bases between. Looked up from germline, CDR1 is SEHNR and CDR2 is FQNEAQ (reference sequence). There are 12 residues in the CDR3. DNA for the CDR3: TGTGCCAGCAGCTTAACTCCGGACGAGCAGTACTTC. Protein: CASSLTPDEQYF.

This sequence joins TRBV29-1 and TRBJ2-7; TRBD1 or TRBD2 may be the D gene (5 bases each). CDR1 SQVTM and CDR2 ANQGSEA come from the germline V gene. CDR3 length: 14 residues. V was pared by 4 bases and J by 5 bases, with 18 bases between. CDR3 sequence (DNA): TGCAGCGTTGGCCCCCTACTGGGGGTCGACGAGCAGTACTTC. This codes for CSVGPLLGVDEQYF.

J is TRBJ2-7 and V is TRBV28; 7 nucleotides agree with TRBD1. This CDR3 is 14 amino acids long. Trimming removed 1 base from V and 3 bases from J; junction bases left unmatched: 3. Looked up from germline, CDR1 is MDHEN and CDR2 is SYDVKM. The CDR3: CASSLFQGVYEQYF. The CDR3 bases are TGTGCCAGCAGTTTATTCCAGGGGGTCTACGAGCAGTACTTC.

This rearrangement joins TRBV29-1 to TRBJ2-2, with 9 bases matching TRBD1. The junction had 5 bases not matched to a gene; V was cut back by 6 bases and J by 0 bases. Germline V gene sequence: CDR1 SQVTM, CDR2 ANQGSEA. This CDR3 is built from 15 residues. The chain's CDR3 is CSVRTGASNTGELFF. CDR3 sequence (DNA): TGCAGCGTCAGGACAGGGGCATCGAACACCGGGGAGCTGTTTTTT.

The CDR3 DNA reads as TGTGCCAGCAGTAACCGGGACAGGGGACCCACTAATGAAAAACTGTTTTTT. Its translation is CASSNRDRGPTNEKLFF. The gene calls are TRBV5-4 and TRBJ1-4; TRBD1 aligns across 10 bases. This CDR3 has 17 amino acids. The V gene's germline CDR1 is SGHNT and CDR2 YYREEE (reference sequence). V lost 5 bases and J lost 2; bases outside the gene matches: 9.

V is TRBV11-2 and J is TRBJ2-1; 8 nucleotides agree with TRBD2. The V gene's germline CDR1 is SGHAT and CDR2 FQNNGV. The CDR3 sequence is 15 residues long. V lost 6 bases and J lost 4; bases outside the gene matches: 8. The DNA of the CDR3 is TGTGCCAGCAGATCTCTAGCGGGCACATACAATGAGCAGTTCTTC. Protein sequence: CASRSLAGTYNEQFF. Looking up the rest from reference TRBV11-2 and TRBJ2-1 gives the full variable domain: EAGVAQSPRYKIIEKRQSVAFWCNPISGHATLYWYQQILGQGPKLLIQFQNNGVVDDSQLPKDRFSAERLKGVDSTLKIQPAKLEDSAVYLCASRSLAGTYNEQFFGPGTRLTVL.

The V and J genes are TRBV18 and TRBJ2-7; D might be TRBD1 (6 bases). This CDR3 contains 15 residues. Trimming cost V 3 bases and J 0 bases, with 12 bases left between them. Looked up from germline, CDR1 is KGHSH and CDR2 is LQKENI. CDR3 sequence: CASSPGEGDSYEQYF. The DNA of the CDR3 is TGTGCCAGCTCACCGGGTGAGGGGGACTCCTACGAGCAGTACTTC.

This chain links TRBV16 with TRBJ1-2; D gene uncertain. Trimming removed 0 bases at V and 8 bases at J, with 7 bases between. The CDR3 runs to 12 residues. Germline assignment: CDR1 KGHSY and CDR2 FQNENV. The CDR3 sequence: CASSQSTFGYTF. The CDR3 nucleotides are TGTGCCAGCAGCCAATCCACCTTCGGCTACACCTTC. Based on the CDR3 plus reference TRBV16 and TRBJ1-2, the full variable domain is GEEVAQTPKHLVRGEGQKAKLYCAPIKGHSYVFWYQQVLKNEFKFLISFQNENVFDETGMPKERFSAKCLPNSPCSLEIQATKLEDSAVYFCASSQSTFGYTFGSGTRLTVV.

CDR3 bases: TGCAGCGTTGTAATCCCAGCGGGAGACGTATGGGAGCAGTTCTTC. It translates to CSVVIPAGDVWEQFF. V gene TRBV29-1 combines with J gene TRBJ2-1, with 8 nucleotides matching TRBD2. The CDR3 has 15 amino acids. In germline, CDR1 is SQVTM, CDR2 ANQGSEA. Losses at the gene ends were 4 bases for V and 10 bases for J; bases not matched to a gene: 15.

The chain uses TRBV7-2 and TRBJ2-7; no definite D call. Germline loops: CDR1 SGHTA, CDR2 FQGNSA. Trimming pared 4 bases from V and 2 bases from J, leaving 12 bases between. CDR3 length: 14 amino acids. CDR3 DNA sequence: TGTGCCAGCAGCTCCCACCGACTCGCCTACGAGCAGTACTTC. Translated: CASSSHRLAYEQYF.

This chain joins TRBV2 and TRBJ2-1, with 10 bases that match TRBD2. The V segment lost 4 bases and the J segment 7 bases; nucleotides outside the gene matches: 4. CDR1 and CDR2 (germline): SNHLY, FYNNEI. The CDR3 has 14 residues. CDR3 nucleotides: TGTGCCAGCAGTGTCGAGCGGGAGGGTAATGAGCAGTTCTTC. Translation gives CASSVEREGNEQFF. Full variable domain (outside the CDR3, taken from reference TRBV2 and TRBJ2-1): EPEVTQTPSHQVTQMGQEVILRCVPISNHLYFYWYRQILGQKVEFLVSFYNNEISEKSEIFDDQFSVERPDGSNFTLKIRSTKLEDSAMYFCASSVEREGNEQFFGPGTRLTVL.

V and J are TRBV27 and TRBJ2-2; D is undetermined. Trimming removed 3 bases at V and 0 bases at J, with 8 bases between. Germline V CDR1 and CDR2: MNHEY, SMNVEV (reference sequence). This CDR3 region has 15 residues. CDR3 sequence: CASSFSWANTGELFF. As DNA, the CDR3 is TGTGCCAGCAGTTTCTCATGGGCGAACACCGGGGAGCTGTTTTTT.

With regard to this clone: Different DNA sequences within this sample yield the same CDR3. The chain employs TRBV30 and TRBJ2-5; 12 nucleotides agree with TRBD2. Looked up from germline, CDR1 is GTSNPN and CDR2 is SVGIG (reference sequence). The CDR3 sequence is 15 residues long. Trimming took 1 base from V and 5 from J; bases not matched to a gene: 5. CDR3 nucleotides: TGTGCCTGGAGTGCTAGCGGGAGGGCCGGGGAGACCCAGTACTTC. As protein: CAWSASGRAGETQYF.

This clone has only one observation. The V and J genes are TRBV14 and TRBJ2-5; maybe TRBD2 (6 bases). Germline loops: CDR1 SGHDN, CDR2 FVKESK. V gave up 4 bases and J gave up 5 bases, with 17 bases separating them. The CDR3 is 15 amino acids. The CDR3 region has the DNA TGTGCCAGCAGCCCGCCGGGGGACCTCCGTGAGACCCAGTACTTC. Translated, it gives CASSPPGDLRETQYF.

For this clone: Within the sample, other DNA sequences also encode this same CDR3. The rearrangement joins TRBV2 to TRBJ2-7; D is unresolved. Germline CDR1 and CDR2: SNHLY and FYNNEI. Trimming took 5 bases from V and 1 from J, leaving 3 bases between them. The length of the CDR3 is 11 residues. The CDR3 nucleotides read TGTGCCAGCAGTTCATCCTACGAGCAGTACTTC. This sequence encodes CASSSSYEQYF.

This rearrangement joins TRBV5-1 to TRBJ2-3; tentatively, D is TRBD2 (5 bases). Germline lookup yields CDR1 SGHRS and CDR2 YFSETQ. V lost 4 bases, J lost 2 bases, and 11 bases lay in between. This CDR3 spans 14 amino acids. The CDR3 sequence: CASSVGLPTDTQYF. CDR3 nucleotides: TGCGCCAGCAGCGTTGGACTCCCCACAGATACGCAGTATTTT.

The CDR3 sequence: CASGDWGIYEQYF. The CDR3 DNA follows: TGTGCCAGTGGAGACTGGGGGATTTACGAGCAGTACTTC. The chain uses TRBV19 and TRBJ2-7; D might be TRBD1 or TRBD2, each matching 5 bases. Trimming cost V 8 bases and J 4 bases, with 15 bases left between them. Looked up from germline, CDR1 is LNHDA and CDR2 is SQIVND (reference sequence). The CDR3 covers 13 residues.